The T cell receptor beta chain under discussion was sequenced for a study of T cells in Graves' hyperthyroidism and ophthalmopathy. Those patients with uncontrolled infection, other autoimmune disease, pregnancy or lactation were excluded. Trimming cost V 5 bases and J 3 bases; bases outside gene matches: 12. The CDR3 is 17 amino acids. Looked up from germline, CDR1 is SGHNT and CDR2 is YENEEA. Template material for amplifying TCR beta CDR3 regions consisted of RNA transcripts. A set of HTBI primers served as the primers for a first-round RT-PCR of the TCR CDR3. MiXCR was run by TCRdb on the multiplex PCR reads, yielding one entry per CDR3 protein. The sample records 300,000 to 350,000 distinct CDR3 sequences, roughly 21% being singletons.

The sample consisted of blood. The TCR sequence derives from a woman in her forties or fifties with Graves' hyperthyroidism. V gene TRBV11-3 combines with J gene TRBJ2-7; 11 bases fit TRBD2. The CDR3 DNA follows: TGTGCCAGCAGCGATGACCGACTAGCGGGATTCATCTACGAGCAGTACTTC. Translated: CASSDDRLAGFIYEQYF. Together with reference TRBV11-3 and TRBJ2-7, the CDR3 gives the full variable domain: EAGVVQSPRYKIIEKKQPVAFWCNPISGHNTLYWYLQNLGQGPELLIRYENEEAVDDSQLPKDRFSAERLKGVDSTLKIQPAELGDSAVYLCASSDDRLAGFIYEQYFGPGTRLTVT.